This TCR beta chain derives from a study of cytomegalovirus exposure and HLA in healthy donors. The donors formed part of the 120-subject validation cohort, distinct from the approximately 630-subject first cohort. Study results and limitations: The authors confirmed in vitro that three CMV-associated chains were specific for CMV antigens. First-cohort TCR clusters were later found to tend to co-occur in the 120 or so validation repertoires.

Repertoires were generated with immunoSEQ multiplex PCR, while TCRdb's copy carries only in-frame clones and drops some. The table has 59,000 or so clones, 85% to 90% seen once. The V segment lost 4 bases and the J segment 6 bases; nucleotides outside the gene matches: 3. The germline gives CDR1 SGHRS, CDR2 YFSETQ. The CDR3 sequence is 15 residues long. Of note for this clone: Its cognate antigen is unknown.

The specimen was PBMCs. This chain joins TRBV5-1 and TRBJ2-1; 14 nucleotides line up with TRBD2. This receptor was taken from a woman aged 18-35 years in good health and CMV-seronegative. DNA of the CDR3: TGCGCCAGCAGCACGACTAGCGGGGGGGGCAATGAGCAGTTCTTC. Protein product: CASSTTSGGGNEQFF.